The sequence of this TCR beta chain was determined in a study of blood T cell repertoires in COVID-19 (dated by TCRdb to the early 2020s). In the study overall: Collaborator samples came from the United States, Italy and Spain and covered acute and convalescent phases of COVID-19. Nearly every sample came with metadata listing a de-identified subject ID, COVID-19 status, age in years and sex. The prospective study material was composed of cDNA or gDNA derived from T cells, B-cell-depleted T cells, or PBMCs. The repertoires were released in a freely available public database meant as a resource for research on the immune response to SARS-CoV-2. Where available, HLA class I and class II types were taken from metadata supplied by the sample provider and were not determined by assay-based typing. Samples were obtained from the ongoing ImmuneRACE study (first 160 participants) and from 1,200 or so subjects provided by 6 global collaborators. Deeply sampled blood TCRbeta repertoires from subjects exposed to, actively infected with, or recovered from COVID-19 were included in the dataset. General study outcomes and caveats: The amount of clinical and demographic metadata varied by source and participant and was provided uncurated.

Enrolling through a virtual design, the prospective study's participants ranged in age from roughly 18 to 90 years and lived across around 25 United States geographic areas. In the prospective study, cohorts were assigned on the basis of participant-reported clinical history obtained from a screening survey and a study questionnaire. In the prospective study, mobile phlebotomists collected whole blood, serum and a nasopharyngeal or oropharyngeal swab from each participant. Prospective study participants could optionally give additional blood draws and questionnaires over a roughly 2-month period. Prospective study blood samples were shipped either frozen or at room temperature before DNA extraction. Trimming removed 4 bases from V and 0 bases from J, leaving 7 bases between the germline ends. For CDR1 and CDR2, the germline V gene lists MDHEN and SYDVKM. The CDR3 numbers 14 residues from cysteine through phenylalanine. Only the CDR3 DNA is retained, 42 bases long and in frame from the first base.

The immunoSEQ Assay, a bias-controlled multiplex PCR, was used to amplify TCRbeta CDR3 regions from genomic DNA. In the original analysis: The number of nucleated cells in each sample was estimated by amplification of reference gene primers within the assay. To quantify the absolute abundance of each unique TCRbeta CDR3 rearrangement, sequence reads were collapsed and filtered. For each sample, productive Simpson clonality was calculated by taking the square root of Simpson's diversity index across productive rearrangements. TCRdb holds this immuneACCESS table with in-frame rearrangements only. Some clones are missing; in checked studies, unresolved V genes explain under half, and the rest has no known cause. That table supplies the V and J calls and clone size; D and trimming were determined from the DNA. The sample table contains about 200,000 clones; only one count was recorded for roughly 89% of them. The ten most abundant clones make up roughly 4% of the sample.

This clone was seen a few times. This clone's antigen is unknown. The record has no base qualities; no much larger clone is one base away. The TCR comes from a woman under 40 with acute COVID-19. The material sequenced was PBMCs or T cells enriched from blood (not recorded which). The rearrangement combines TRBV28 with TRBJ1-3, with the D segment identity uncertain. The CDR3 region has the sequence CASSYGDSGNTIYF. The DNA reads TGTGCCAGCAGTTACGGGGACTCTGGAAACACCATATATTTT. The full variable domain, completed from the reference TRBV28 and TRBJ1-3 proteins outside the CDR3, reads DVKVTQSSRYLVKRTGEKVFLECVQDMDHENMFWYRQDPGLGLRLIYFSYDVKMKEKGDIPEGYSVSREKKERFSLILESASTNQTSMYLCASSYGDSGNTIYFGEGSWLTVV.